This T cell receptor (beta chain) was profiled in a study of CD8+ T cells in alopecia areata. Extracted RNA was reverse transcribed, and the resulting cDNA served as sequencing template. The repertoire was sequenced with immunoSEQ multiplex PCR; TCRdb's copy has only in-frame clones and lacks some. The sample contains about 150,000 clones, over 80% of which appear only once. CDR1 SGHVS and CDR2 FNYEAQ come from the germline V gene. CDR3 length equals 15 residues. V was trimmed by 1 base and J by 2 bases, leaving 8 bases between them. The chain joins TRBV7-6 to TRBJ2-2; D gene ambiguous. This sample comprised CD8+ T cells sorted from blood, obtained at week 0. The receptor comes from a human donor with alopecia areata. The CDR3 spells CASSLGAENTGELFF. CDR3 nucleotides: TGTGCCAGCAGCTTAGGGGCAGAAAACACCGGGGAGCTGTTTTTT.